This T cell receptor (beta chain) derives from a study of blood T cell repertoires in COVID-19. Libraries were prepared by immunoSEQ multiplex PCR; TCRdb keeps only in-frame clonotypes and omits some of them. The sample lists about 200,000 clones, more than 70% occurring once. This CDR3 region has 11 residues. V was clipped by 5 bases and J by 9 bases; unmatched bases: 4. The chain uses TRBV12-3 or TRBV12-4 and TRBJ2-7; TRBD1 aligns across 7 bases. The sequenced sample consisted of PBMCs or T cells enriched from blood (not recorded which). The clonotype was recovered from a woman between 18 and 29 years old who had recovered from COVID-19. The CDR3 nucleotides read TGTGCCAGCAGTAGGGGGCATCTGCAGTACTTC. Residues: CASSRGHLQYF.